There are many counts of the clone carrying this TCR beta chain. The sample belongs to a study of T cells in Graves' hyperthyroidism and ophthalmopathy. Amplification of TCR beta CDR3 regions used RNA as the template. The TCR CDR3 first-round RT-PCR relied on the HTBI primer set. One entry per CDR3 protein, called by TCRdb with MiXCR from the multiplex PCR reads. The sample carries nearly 600,000 distinct CDR3 sequences, roughly 13% recorded once. Clinical symptoms, serum thyroxine, TRAb, thyroid ultrasound and orbital computed tomography established diagnosis. Sequencing was done on a sample of blood. This clonotype was sampled from a woman aged 25 to 39 with Graves' hyperthyroidism that later progressed to Graves' ophthalmopathy.

The CDR3 loop is CASSSPVLGQWGGELFF. CDR3 bases: TGTGCCAGCAGTTCTCCCGTCCTTGGACAGTGGGGGGGGGAGCTGTTTTTT. The chain carries TRBV27 and TRBJ2-2; possibly TRBD1 for D (6 bases). Germline CDR1 MNHEY, CDR2 SMNVEV (reference sequence). Between the trimmed V and J ends, which lost 4 bases and 8 bases, there was a span of 23 bases. The CDR3 totals 17 residues.